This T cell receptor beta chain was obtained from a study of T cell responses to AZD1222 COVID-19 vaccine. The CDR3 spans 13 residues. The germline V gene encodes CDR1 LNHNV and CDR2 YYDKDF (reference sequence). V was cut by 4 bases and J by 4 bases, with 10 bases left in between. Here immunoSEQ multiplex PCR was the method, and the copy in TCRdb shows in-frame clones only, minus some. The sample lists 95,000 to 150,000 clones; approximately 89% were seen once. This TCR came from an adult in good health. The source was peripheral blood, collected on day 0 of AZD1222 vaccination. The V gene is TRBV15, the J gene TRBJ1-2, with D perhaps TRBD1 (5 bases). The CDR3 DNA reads TGTGCCACCAGCATACCCGGGGCCTATGGCTACACCTTC. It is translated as CATSIPGAYGYTF. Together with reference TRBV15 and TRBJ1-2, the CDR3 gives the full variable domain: DAMVIQNPRYQVTQFGKPVTLSCSQTLNHNVMYWYQQKSSQAPKLLFHYYDKDFNNEADTPDNFQSRRPNTSFCFLDIRSPGLGDTAMYLCATSIPGAYGYTFGSGTRLTVV.